This T cell receptor (beta chain) appears in the sequencing data of a study of metastatic and nonmetastatic thyroid tumors. Findings of the study overall: Within blood and tumor, benign nodules reportedly had significantly lower TCR beta diversity than malignant thyroid tumors did.

Thyroid surgery had not been preceded by any treatment in any patient. As for this clone: What it binds is not known.

TCRdb reanalyzed the PCR reads via MiXCR. Of tens of thousands of clones detected, less than 25% appear once; the ten largest clones hold about 16%. This receptor was identified in a female donor with papillary thyroid cancer or a benign thyroid nodule (not recorded which). Some clones in this sample may be carry-over from other donors' samples. The sequencing input was blood.

The CDR3 nucleotides are TGTGCCAGCTCACCAGGGACAGATCCGGAGACCCAGTACTTC. Protein sequence: CASSPGTDPETQYF. This chain connects TRBV18 to TRBJ2-5; 7 positions match TRBD1. Germline-derived CDR1 and CDR2 are KGHSH and LQKENI. The CDR3 is 14 amino acids. The V segment lost 2 bases and the J segment 5 bases; nucleotides outside the gene matches: 5. Complete variable domain (other parts from reference TRBV18 and TRBJ2-5): NAGVMQNPRHLVRRRGQEARLRCSPMKGHSHVYWYRQLPEEGLKFMVYLQKENIIDESGMPKERFSAEFPKEGPSILRIQQVVRGDSAAYFCASSPGTDPETQYFGPGTRLLVL.